This T cell receptor beta chain was obtained from a study of blood T cell repertoires in COVID-19. On the study more broadly: Specimens from acute and convalescent COVID-19 originated in the United States, Italy and Spain. PBMCs, B-cell-depleted T cells, or T cells provided the cDNA or gDNA that made up the material.

Original processing notes: Estimation of nucleated cell counts relied on the amplification of reference gene primers. Measured with immunoSEQ multiplex PCR; TCRdb has only the in-frame clones, and not every one. Clonal size and the V and J genes are those of that table, whereas D and trimming came from the DNA. Of around 26,000 clones listed, about 91% are singletons. Losses at the gene ends were 3 bases for V and 4 bases for J; bases not matched to a gene: 7. In germline, CDR1 is MDHEN, CDR2 SYDVKM. The CDR3 runs to 15 residues. The V call is TRBV28, the J call TRBJ2-3; 7 bases fit TRBD2. This TCR was sampled from a man aged 65 to 85 with active COVID-19. The sequencing input was peripheral blood. DNA for the CDR3: TGTGCCAGCAGTTTCACAGCGGGATTTCCAGATACGCAGTATTTT. It is translated as CASSFTAGFPDTQYF.